This T cell receptor beta chain is drawn from a study of shared clonotypes between healthy human individuals. On the study more broadly: The study used three CD4 naive, three CD4 memory, two CD8 naive and one CD8 memory plate per donor. Whole-study results and caveats: Researchers found naive subsets generally carried larger estimated richness than memory subsets.

Repertoires were generated with immunoSEQ multiplex PCR, while TCRdb's copy carries only in-frame clones and drops some. Of roughly 2 million clones in the sample, approximately 94% were seen once. With respect to this clone: Its antigen is still unknown.

CD4+ cell separation produced CD45RA+ naive and CD45RA-negative memory subsets. The CDR3 has 18 amino acids. Germline V lookup: CDR1 SGHTA, CDR2 FQGTGA. V shed 2 bases and J shed 5 bases, with 22 bases lying between them. Sequenced input: naive CD4+ T cells sorted from blood. Noted subset: CD45RA+ positively selected. The chain carries TRBV7-3 and TRBJ2-1; tentatively, D is TRBD2 (6 bases). This sequence originates from a young man in good health. CDR3 in amino acids: CASSLVSLTSSAHNEQFF. Written as DNA, the CDR3 is TGTGCCAGCAGCTTAGTGTCCCTCACGTCTAGCGCTCACAATGAGCAGTTCTTC.